This T cell receptor (beta chain) was recovered during a study of blood T cells in healthy people across ages. Overall study results and limits: The study found more naive CD4+ cells and higher diversity in long-lived than aged donors.

Trimming pared 0 bases from V and 5 bases from J, leaving 8 bases between. From germline, CDR1 is SGHTA and CDR2 FQGNSA. The CDR3 loop spans 13 amino acids. This clonotype showed up just a few times. Its antigen is undetermined. Primers used in a second PCR of roughly 7 to 12 cycles were a sample-barcoded 5' primer and a J-beta primer mix. TCRdb reanalysed the 5' RACE reads using MiXCR and keeps one entry per CDR3 protein. The sample includes around 990,000 distinct CDR3 sequences, approximately 26% seen only once; the top ten take about 0.8%. The same data also contributed to another study, on T cells of mothers and their children.

Sequenced sample: blood. The origin of this receptor is a girl aged 2 to 9 in good health. The V and J genes are TRBV7-2 and TRBJ2-7; D perhaps matches TRBD2 (5 bases). The CDR3 DNA sequence: TGTGCCAGCAGCTTAGCGCCTAGCCACGAGCAGTACTTC. It is translated as CASSLAPSHEQYF.